This T cell receptor (beta chain) was sequenced for a study of blood T cell repertoires in COVID-19. Overall study context: Samples taken during acute and convalescent COVID-19 were collected in the United States, Italy and Spain.

Assay used: immunoSEQ multiplex PCR; TCRdb lists only in-frame clones, some missing. The sample holds fewer than 250,000 clones; around 82% are singletons and the top ten take 3.6%. Enrollees, roughly 18 to 90 years old, lived in roughly 24 US areas. Cohorts were assigned according to the clinical history that participants reported. Exposed enrollees encountered a COVID-19 case at some point within 2 weeks before study entry. This clone was counted only a few times. V lost 4 bases to trimming and J lost 5 bases; unmatched junction nucleotides: 9. The germline V gene encodes CDR1 SEHNR and CDR2 FQNEAQ (reference sequence). The CDR3 is 15 amino acids.

The chain carries TRBV7-9 and TRBJ1-1; 8 bases are a match to TRBD1. The sequencing input was PBMCs or T cells enriched from blood (not recorded which). This clonotype originated in a woman aged 40 to 49 who had been exposed to COVID-19. CDR3 in amino acids: CASSSDREGRTEAFF. The DNA of the CDR3 is TGTGCCAGCAGCTCGGACAGGGAGGGAAGGACTGAAGCTTTCTTT.